This entry lists 7 T cell receptor beta chains sequenced from one sample in a study of human T cells and chemical hapten exposure. TCRdb itself ran the RACE reads through MiXCR, one entry per CDR3 protein. The sample shows under 300,000 distinct CDR3 sequences, approximately 8.4% of them seen only once. Time point defined: pre-sensitization, week 0. Described treatment: therapeutic diphenylcyclopropenone sensitization with weekly scalp DPC. Sample: whole blood, taken in connection with sensitization to the hapten diphenylcyclopropenone (DPC). The receptors were sampled from a woman aged 40 to 49 with alopecia areata. Some clones in this sample may be carry-over from other donors' samples.

The rearrangement uses TRBV7-9 and TRBJ2-7; perhaps D is TRBD1 or TRBD2 (6 bases each). This CDR3 contains 14 residues. From germline, CDR1 is SEHNR and CDR2 FQNEAQ (reference sequence). Trimming took off 7 bases at V and 4 bases at J, with 17 bases between the two ends. The CDR3 bases are TGTGCCAGCACCCCTGGGGGGCGCGTTTACGAGCAGTACTTC. This translates into CASTPGGRVYEQYF.

The V call is TRBV28, the J call TRBJ1-5; 10 bases fit TRBD1. V lost 3 bases, J lost 3 bases, and 5 bases stayed unmatched. The CDR3 runs to 16 residues. Germline values: CDR1 MDHEN, CDR2 SYDVKM. The CDR3 DNA reads TGTGCCAGCAGTTTGACAGGGGGCAGGGACAATCAGCCCCAGCATTTT. Protein sequence: CASSLTGGRDNQPQHF.

This clonotype was recorded a few times. The gene calls are TRBV7-2 and TRBJ1-2, with 7 bases matching TRBD1. CDR1 is SGHTA, CDR2 FQGNSA, per germline. J lost 6 bases, V lost 5 bases, and 6 bases had no gene match. The CDR3 consists of 13 residues. CDR3 in DNA: TGTGCCAGCAGCCCTCGACAGGGTCATGGCTACACCTTC. Translated: CASSPRQGHGYTF.

This clonotype was counted ten times or more. It is unclear where the CDR3 begins or ends on the DNA, so no DNA is shown, and the CDR3 is as TCRdb lists it. The chain combines TRBV28 with TRBJ2-1; the table names TRBD1, a call not compared with the DNA. Inclusive of both ends, the CDR3 amounts to 15 amino acids. Germline V gene sequence: CDR1 MDHEN, CDR2 SYDVKM. CDR3 sequence: CASSSSGQGANEQFF.

This clonotype was seen a few times. This chain joins TRBV6-5 and TRBJ1-6; D is uncertain. The CDR3 runs 18 residues. CDR1 and CDR2 (germline): MNHEY, SVGAGI. The ends were cut back, 6 bases at V and 4 bases at J, with 22 bases in the middle. CDR3 loop: CASSYYPPGARYNSPLHF. In DNA, the CDR3 is TGTGCCAGCAGCTATTACCCCCCGGGCGCTCGATATAATTCACCCCTCCACTTT.

The chain links TRBV18 to TRBJ2-3; 8 bases fit TRBD2. This CDR3 is 17 amino acids long. CDR1 and CDR2 from the germline V gene are KGHSH and LQKENI. Losses at the gene ends were 3 bases for V and 5 bases for J; bases not matched to a gene: 13. Here the CDR3 DNA reads TGTGCCAGCTCACCGCAACCCCCCGGGAGGGCCAGAGATACGCAGTATTTT. Encoded protein: CASSPQPPGRARDTQYF.

The sample holds many counts of this clonotype. V and J are TRBV7-9 and TRBJ1-2, with D unclear. From germline, CDR1 is SEHNR and CDR2 FQNEAQ (reference sequence). V lost 5 bases and J lost 0, with 7 bases in between. The CDR3 runs to 13 residues. CDR3 in DNA: TGTGCCAGCAGCCCACAGCCTAACTATGGCTACACCTTC. Translating gives CASSPQPNYGYTF. The whole variable domain, remainder taken from reference TRBV7-9 and TRBJ1-2, is DTGVSQNPRHKITKRGQNVTFRCDPISEHNRLYWYRQTLGQGPEFLTYFQNEAQLEKSRLLSDRFSAERPKGSFSTLEIQRTEQGDSAMYLCASSPQPNYGYTFGSGTRLTVV.